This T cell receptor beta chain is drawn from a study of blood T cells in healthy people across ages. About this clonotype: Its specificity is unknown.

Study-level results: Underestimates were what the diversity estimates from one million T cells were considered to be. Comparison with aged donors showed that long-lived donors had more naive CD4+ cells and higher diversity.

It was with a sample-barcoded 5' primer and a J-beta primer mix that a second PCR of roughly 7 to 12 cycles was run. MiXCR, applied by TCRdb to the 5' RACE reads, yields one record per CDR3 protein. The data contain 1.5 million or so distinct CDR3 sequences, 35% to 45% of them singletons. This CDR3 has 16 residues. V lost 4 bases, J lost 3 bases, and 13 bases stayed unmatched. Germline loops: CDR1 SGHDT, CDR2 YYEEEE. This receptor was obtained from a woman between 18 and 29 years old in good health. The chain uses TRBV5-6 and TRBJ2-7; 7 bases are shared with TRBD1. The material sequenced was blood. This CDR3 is CASSEWTGVELYEQYF. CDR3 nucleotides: TGTGCCAGCAGCGAGTGGACAGGAGTTGAGCTCTACGAGCAGTACTTC.